These T cell receptor beta chains were read from a single sample in a study of graft-versus-host responses after intestinal transplantation. TCRdb keeps only in-frame clones here, not all; method: immunoSEQ multiplex PCR. The table includes 15,000 or so clones, more than 25% detected once. The input for sequencing was alloreactive CD4+ T cells from a mixed lymphocyte reaction culture, taken before intestinal transplant. Every receptor here comes from a human patient who received an intestinal transplant. Both conserved end residues are part of each CDR3. A D gene is named only where the DNA matches it firmly. Clone size, where shown, is once, few, many, or a class for clones that have expanded.

>TRBV9|TRBJ1-2|15|few|TRBD1
TGTGCCAGCAGCGTCCCCACAGGGGGCGTAGAAGGCTACACCTTC
CASSVPTGGVEGYTF
>TRBV7-6|TRBJ2-5|14|NA|NA
TGTGCCAGCAGCTTATGGGGTCTCCAAGAGACCCAGTACTTC
CASSLWGLQETQYF
>TRBV6-1|TRBJ2-2|14|few|NA
TGTGCCAGCAGTGAATGGGGAGTAGGCGGGGAGCTGTTTTTT
CASSEWGVGGELFF
>TRBV19|TRBJ2-7|14|medium-sized|NA
TGTGCCAGTAGTTTGGGACGGTTGTCCTACGAGCAGTACTTC
CASSLGRLSYEQYF
>TRBV7-6|TRBJ1-4|15|NA|NA
TGTGCCAGCAGCCTAGAACCTGCAACTAATGAAAAACTGTTTTTT
CASSLEPATNEKLFF
>TRBV10-2|TRBJ2-3|9|few|NA
TGCGCCAGCACAGATACGCAGTATTTT
CASTDTQYF
>TRBV7-9|TRBJ2-2|15|few|NA
TGTGCCAGCAGCTTAGGGGCCCGGAACACCGGGGAGCTGTTTTTT
CASSLGARNTGELFF
>TRBV10-2|TRBJ2-2|13|NA|NA
TGCGCCAGCAGTGAGTCGAGAGGCGGGGAGCTGTTTTTT
CASSESRGGELFF
>TRBV2|TRBJ1-3|15|medium-sized|NA
TGTGCCAGCAGGGAGACTGGTATCTCTGGAAACACCATATATTTT
CASRETGISGNTIYF
>TRBV18|TRBJ1-2|14|NA|NA
TGTGCCAGCTCAACTTCGACCAGGCGGAATGGCTACACCTTC
CASSTSTRRNGYTF
>TRBV27|TRBJ2-7|15|NA|TRBD2
TGTGCCAGCAGCAGGAGCGGGAGGGGCACCTACGAGCAGTACTTC
CASSRSGRGTYEQYF
>TRBV6-6|TRBJ2-3|16|NA|TRBD2
TGTGCCAGCAGTCGACTAGCGGGAGGGATGACAGATACGCAGTATTTT
CASSRLAGGMTDTQYF
>TRBV5-1|TRBJ2-1|15|NA|TRBD2
TGCGCCAGCAGCTTGAGCGGGATTGGATACAATGAGCAGTTCTTC
CASSLSGIGYNEQFF
>TRBV7-7|TRBJ2-1|15|few|TRBD2
TGTGCCAGCAGCTTAGGGACTAGCGGTCTGGGGGAGCAGTTCTTC
CASSLGTSGLGEQFF
>TRBV28|TRBJ1-6|15|few|NA
TGTGCCAGCAGTGAACAAAGCTCCTATAATTCACCCCTCCACTTT
CASSEQSSYNSPLHF
>TRBV6-6|TRBJ2-7|12|NA|NA
TGTGCCAGCAGTTACGGCAGGGGAGAGCAGTACTTC
CASSYGRGEQYF
>TRBV9|TRBJ2-1|16|once|NA
TGTGCCAGCAGCGTAGTGGCGAGCGAGGGGGTCAATGAGCAGTTCTTC
CASSVVASEGVNEQFF
>TRBV2|TRBJ2-3|16|NA|TRBD2
TGTGCCAGCAGTGTCGGGACTAGCCTTAGCACAGATACGCAGTATTTT
CASSVGTSLSTDTQYF
>TRBV18|TRBJ2-7|13|NA|NA
TGTGCCAGCTCCCCGGGACAAGACTACGAGCAGTACTTC
CASSPGQDYEQYF
>TRBV5-1|TRBJ2-1|15|NA|TRBD2
TGCGCCAGCAGCCAACTAGCGGTAGAGGACAATGAGCAGTTCTTC
CASSQLAVEDNEQFF
>TRBV5-1|TRBJ2-3|13|NA|NA
TGCGCCAGCAGCTTGGAGACCACAGATACGCAGTATTTT
CASSLETTDTQYF
>TRBV19|TRBJ2-1|15|few|NA
TGTGCCAGTAGTGCTCAACAGGCCTCCTACAATGAGCAGTTCTTC
CASSAQQASYNEQFF
>TRBV6-1|TRBJ1-4|14|NA|NA
TGTGCCAGCAGTTGGACTGGCGCAGGTGAAAAACTGTTTTTT
CASSWTGAGEKLFF
>TRBV5-1|TRBJ2-1|17|NA|TRBD2
TGCGCCAGCAGCTTGAGCGTCGGTTCTAGCGGATACAATGAGCAGTTCTTC
CASSLSVGSSGYNEQFF
>TRBV19|TRBJ2-7|16|NA|TRBD2
TGTGCCAGTAGTATTGGACTAGCGGTAGGACGGTACGAGCAGTACTTC
CASSIGLAVGRYEQYF
>TRBV19|TRBJ2-7|15|NA|NA
TGTGCCAGCTCCTTGGAGGGAGGCAGCTCCTACGAGCAGTACTTC
CASSLEGGSSYEQYF
>TRBV4-2|TRBJ1-2|15|once|TRBD1
TGTGCCAGCAGCCCGGGACAGGGGGCCCTCGATGGCTACACCTTC
CASSPGQGALDGYTF
>TRBV11-2|TRBJ1-2|17|NA|TRBD1
TGTGCCAGCAGCCTCACCCTCAGGGGGCAGGCGAACTATGGCTACACCTTC
CASSLTLRGQANYGYTF
>TRBV7-2|TRBJ2-3|12|NA|NA
TGTGCCAGCAGCTTAACGGGGGATACGCAGTATTTT
CASSLTGDTQYF
>TRBV5-1|TRBJ2-7|16|NA|TRBD2
TGCGCCAGCAGCGCACGGACTAGCGGGGGGGCCTACGAGCAGTACTTC
CASSARTSGGAYEQYF
>TRBV19|TRBJ2-5|14|NA|NA
TGTGCCAGTAGTTCGACTATGGCGGGGGAGACCCAGTACTTC
CASSSTMAGETQYF
>TRBV7-7|TRBJ2-5|15|NA|TRBD1
TGTGCCAGCAGCTACGGGACAGGGGCAACAGAGACCCAGTACTTC
CASSYGTGATETQYF
>TRBV2|TRBJ1-1|13|NA|NA
TGTGCCAGCAGTGAAGCCCCGAACACTGAAGCTTTCTTT
CASSEAPNTEAFF
>TRBV7-9|TRBJ2-3|16|few|NA
TGTGCCAGCAGCCGGGGCATGGGTGCGGGGGCGGCTACGCAGTATTTT
CASSRGMGAGAATQYF
>TRBV6-5|TRBJ1-2|16|NA|TRBD1
TGTGCCAGCAGTTACTCCGGGCAGGGGGCCTACTATGGCTACACCTTC
CASSYSGQGAYYGYTF
>TRBV12-5|TRBJ1-2|16|NA|NA
TGTGCTAGTGGTTTGGTACCGGGGACTCTGGGCTATGGCTACACCTTC
CASGLVPGTLGYGYTF
>TRBV4-2|TRBJ2-2|14|NA|NA
TGTGCCAGCAGCCAAGCCCCCGTAGTCGGGGAGCTGTTTTTT
CASSQAPVVGELFF
>TRBV7-2|TRBJ1-2|16|NA|NA
TGTGCCAGCAGCTTGTCCGGGGTCCGACGGTCCTATGGCTACACCTTC
CASSLSGVRRSYGYTF
>TRBV4-1|TRBJ1-2|14|NA|NA
TGCGCCAGCAGCCAACCCAGGGGTAACTATGGCTACACCTTC
CASSQPRGNYGYTF
>TRBV19|TRBJ2-6|17|NA|TRBD1
TGTGCCAGCACTCGGGGCAGGGGGCCCTCTGGGGCCAACGTCCTGACTTTC
CASTRGRGPSGANVLTF